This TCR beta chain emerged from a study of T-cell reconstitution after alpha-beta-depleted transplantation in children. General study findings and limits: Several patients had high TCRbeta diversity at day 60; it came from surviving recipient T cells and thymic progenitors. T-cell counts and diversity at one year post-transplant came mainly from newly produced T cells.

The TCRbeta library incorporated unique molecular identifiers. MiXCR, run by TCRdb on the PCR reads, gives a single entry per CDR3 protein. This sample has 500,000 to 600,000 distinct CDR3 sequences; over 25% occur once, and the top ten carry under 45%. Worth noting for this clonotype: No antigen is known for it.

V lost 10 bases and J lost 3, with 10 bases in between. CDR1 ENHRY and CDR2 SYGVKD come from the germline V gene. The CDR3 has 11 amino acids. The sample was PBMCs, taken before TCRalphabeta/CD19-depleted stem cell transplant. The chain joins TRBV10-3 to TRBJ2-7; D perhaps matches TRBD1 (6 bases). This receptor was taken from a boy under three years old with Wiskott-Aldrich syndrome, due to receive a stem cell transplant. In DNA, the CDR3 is TGTGCCACCCTACAGGGCTACGAGCAGTACTTC. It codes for CATLQGYEQYF.